This paragraph covers one T cell receptor beta chain sequence. This may be a read error, as it is one base from a much larger clone. Newly diagnosed hyperthyroidism donors, aged 18 to 65, duration under 2 months. Thyroid ultrasound, orbital computed tomography, TRAb, serum thyroxine and clinical symptoms formed the basis of diagnosis. The sample originates from a study of Graves' ophthalmopathy and Graves' hyperthyroidism. RNA served as the template for amplifying TCR beta CDR3 regions. HTBI-primed RT-PCR formed the first round, and a multiplex PCR formed the second. TCRdb reanalysed the multiplex PCR reads using MiXCR and keeps one entry per CDR3 protein. Found here are about 590,000 distinct CDR3 sequences, just under 40% of them singletons; the top ten hold roughly 4.5%. Germline lookup yields CDR1 SGHAT and CDR2 FQNNGV. V lost 5 bases and J 2 bases, leaving 9 bases between the germline ends. This CDR3 contains 13 residues.

Material for sequencing was peripheral blood or thyroid tissue (not recorded which). This TCR was sampled from an adult man with Graves' hyperthyroidism. The chain is built from TRBV11-2 and TRBJ1-1; D is possibly TRBD1 (5 bases). Here the CDR3 reads CASSNRINTEAFF. CDR3 nucleotides: TGTGCCAGCAGCAACAGGATCAACACTGAAGCTTTCTTT.